The subject of this entry is one TCR beta chain. What it recognizes is unknown. These data are taken from a study of CD8+ T cells in alopecia areata. Background on the study: Severity scores in treated patients reflected the percentage of scalp affected.

RNA was extracted and reverse transcribed into cDNA as the sequencing template. TCRdb's table, derived via immunoSEQ multiplex PCR, lists solely in-frame clones and lacks some. The sample has around 100,000 clones, around three fifths seen once. Study results and caveats: Tofacitinib significantly decreased scalp clonality and expanded CD8+ clones among top 100.

This CDR3 contains 14 residues. Germline values: CDR1 SGDLS, CDR2 YYNGEE. Trimming took 2 bases from V and 7 from J; bases not matched to a gene: 6. This sample's treatment: oral pan-JAK inhibitor, 5-10 mg twice daily. The chain links TRBV9 to TRBJ2-1, with 7 bases lining up with TRBD1. This receptor was taken from a human donor with alopecia areata. Sequencing was performed on CD8+ T cells sorted from blood, taken at week 24, from a patient treated with tofacitinib. The CDR3 here is CASSVFDRANEQFF. The CDR3 bases are TGTGCCAGCAGCGTCTTTGACAGGGCAAATGAGCAGTTCTTC.